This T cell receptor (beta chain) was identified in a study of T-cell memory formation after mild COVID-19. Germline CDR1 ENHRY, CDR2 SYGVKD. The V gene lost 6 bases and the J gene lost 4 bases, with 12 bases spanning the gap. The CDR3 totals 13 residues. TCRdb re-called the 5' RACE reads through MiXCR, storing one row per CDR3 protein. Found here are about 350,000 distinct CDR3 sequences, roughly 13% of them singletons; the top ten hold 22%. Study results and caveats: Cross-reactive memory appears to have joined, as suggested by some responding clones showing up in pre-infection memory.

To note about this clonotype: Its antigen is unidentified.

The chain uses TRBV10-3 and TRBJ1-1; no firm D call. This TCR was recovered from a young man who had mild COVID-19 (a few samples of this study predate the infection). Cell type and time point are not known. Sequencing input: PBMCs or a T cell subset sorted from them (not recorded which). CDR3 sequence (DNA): TGTGCCATCAGCCCATCGGGGATCACTGAAGCTTTCTTT. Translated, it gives CAISPSGITEAFF.